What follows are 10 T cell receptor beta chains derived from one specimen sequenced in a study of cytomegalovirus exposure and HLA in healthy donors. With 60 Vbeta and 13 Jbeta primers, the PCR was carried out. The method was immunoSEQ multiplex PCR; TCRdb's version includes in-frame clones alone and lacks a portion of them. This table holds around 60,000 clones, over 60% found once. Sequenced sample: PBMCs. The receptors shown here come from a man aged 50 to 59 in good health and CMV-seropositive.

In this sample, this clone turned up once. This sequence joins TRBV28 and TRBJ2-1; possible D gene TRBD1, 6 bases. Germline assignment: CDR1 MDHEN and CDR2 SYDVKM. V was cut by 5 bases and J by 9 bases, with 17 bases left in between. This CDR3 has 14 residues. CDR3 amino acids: CASSRVLRGREQFF. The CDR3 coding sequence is TGTGCCAGCAGTCGGGTCCTCAGGGGCCGTGAGCAGTTCTTC.

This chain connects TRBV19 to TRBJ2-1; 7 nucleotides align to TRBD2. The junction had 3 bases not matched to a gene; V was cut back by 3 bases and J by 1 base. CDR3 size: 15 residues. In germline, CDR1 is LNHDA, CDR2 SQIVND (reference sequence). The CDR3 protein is CASSILAASYNEQFF. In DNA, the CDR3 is TGTGCCAGTAGTATTCTAGCGGCTTCCTACAATGAGCAGTTCTTC.

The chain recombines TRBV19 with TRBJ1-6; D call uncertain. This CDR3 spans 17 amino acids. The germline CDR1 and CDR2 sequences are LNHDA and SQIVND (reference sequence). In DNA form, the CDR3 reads TGTGCGCTAAGTATCGCGGGGATCCTTTGCTATAATTCACCCCTCCACTTT. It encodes CALSIAGILCYNSPLHF.

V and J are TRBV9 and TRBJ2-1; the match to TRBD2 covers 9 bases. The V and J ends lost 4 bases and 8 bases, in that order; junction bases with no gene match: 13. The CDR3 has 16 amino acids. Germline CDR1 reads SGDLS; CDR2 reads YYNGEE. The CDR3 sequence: CASSYRTGTSWDEQFF. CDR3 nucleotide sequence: TGTGCCAGCAGCTACCGGACCGGGACTAGCTGGGATGAGCAGTTCTTC.

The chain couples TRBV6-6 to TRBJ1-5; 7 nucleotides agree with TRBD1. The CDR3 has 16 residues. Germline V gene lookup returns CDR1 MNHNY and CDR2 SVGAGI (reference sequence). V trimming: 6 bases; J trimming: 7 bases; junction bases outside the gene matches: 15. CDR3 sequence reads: CASSQGGQAGGQPQHF. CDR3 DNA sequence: TGTGCCAGCAGCCAGGGTGGACAGGCAGGTGGACAGCCCCAGCATTTT.

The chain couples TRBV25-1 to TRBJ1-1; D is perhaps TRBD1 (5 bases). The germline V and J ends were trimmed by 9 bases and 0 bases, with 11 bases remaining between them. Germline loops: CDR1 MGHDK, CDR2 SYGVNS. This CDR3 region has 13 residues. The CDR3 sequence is CASTTVMNTEAFF. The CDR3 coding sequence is TGTGCCAGTACGACAGTCATGAACACTGAAGCTTTCTTT.

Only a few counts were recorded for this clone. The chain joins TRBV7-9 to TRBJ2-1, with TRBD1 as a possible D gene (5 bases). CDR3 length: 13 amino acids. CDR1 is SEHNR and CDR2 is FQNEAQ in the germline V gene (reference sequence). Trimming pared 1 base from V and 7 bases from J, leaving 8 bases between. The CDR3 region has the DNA TGTGCCAGCAGCTTAGAGGGGTTAAATGAGCAGTTCTTC. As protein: CASSLEGLNEQFF.

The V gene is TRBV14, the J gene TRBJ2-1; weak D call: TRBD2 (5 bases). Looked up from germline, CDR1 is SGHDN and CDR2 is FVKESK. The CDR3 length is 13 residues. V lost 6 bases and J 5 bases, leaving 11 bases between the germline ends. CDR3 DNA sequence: TGTGCCAGCAGGCTCCGGGGAAACAATGAGCAGTTCTTC. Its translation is CASRLRGNNEQFF.

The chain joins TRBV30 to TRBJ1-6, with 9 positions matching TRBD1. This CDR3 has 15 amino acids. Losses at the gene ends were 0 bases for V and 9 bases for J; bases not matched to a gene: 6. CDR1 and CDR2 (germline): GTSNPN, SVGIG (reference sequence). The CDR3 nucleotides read TGTGCCTGGAGTGTTGGGACAGGGCTCGGTTCACCCCTCCACTTT. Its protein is CAWSVGTGLGSPLHF.

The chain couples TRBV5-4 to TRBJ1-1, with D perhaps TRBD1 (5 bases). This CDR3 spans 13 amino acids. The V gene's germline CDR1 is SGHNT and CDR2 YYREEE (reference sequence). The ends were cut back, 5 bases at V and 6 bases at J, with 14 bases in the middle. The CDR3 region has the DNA TGTGCCAGCAGTCGGGGGAGGGGCCCTGAAGCTTTCTTT. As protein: CASSRGRGPEAFF.